These T cell receptor beta chains were read from a single sample in a study of response to subunit inactivated influenza vaccine. TCRdb ran MiXCR on the RT-PCR reads and lists one entry per CDR3 protein. The table includes some 480,000 distinct CDR3 sequences, 9.5% to 13% detected once. This sample comprised PBMCs from blood, obtained more than 35 days after vaccination. All receptors come from a middle-aged man who received an inactivated influenza vaccine. The CDR3 runs from the conserved cysteine through the conserved F or W. A D gene is named only where the DNA matches it firmly. Size tells how often a clone was seen (once, few, many) or the class of an expanded clone, and some rows leave it out.

clone_size	v_call	d_call	j_call	cdr3_nt	cdr3_aa
many	TRBV10-2	TRBD2	TRBJ2-1	TGCGCCAGCAATCTAGCGGGGGAGCCTGAGCAGTTCTTC	CASNLAGEPEQFF
few	TRBV12-3/TRBV12-4	-	TRBJ2-5	TGTGCCAGCTTGGGGTTTCCGCGAGAGACCCAGTACTTC	CASLGFPRETQYF
many	TRBV29-1	TRBD1	TRBJ2-7	TGCAGCGTCGTAGGACAGGGTGGGTACGAGCAGTACTTC	CSVVGQGGYEQYF
-	TRBV5-1	-	TRBJ2-7	TGCGCCAGCAGCTTGGTTCTGGGGTTCAACGAGCAGTACTTC	CASSLVLGFNEQYF
-	TRBV13	-	TRBJ2-5	TGTGCCAGCAGCTCCCAGACGAGAGCAGAGACCCAGTACTTC	CASSSQTRAETQYF
few	TRBV4-3	-	TRBJ2-7	TGCGCCAGCAGCCAACAGACAGCCTACGAGCAGTACTTC	CASSQQTAYEQYF
many	TRBV10-3	-	TRBJ2-3	TGTGCCATCAGTGAGCCAGTGACCGGGGGGCCATGGAACCGCCCAGATACGCAGTATTTT	CAISEPVTGGPWNRPDTQYF
few	TRBV5-1	-	TRBJ1-4	TGCGCCAGCAGCTTTTTCGGGGGAAATAATGAAAAACTGTTTTTT	CASSFFGGNNEKLFF
many	TRBV7-9	-	TRBJ2-1	TGTGCCAGCAGCGGAGGTTATGGCGGTGAGCAGTTCTTC	CASSGGYGGEQFF
-	TRBV28	-	TRBJ2-7	TGTGCCAGCAGTTCGAGACAGGATGGGGAGCAGTACTTC	CASSSRQDGEQYF
few	TRBV30	-	TRBJ2-1	TGTGCCTGGAGTGAGGCCGGGACACGCCTCAATGAGCAGTTCTTC	CAWSEAGTRLNEQFF
many	TRBV29-1	-	TRBJ1-1	TGCAGCGCCGAGACAGGAATGAACACTGAAGCTTTCTTT	CSAETGMNTEAFF
-	TRBV6-5	TRBD1	TRBJ1-1	TGTGCCAGCAGCTACCGGGACAGTTCATCCACTGAAGCTTTCTTT	CASSYRDSSSTEAFF
many	TRBV20-1	-	TRBJ2-1	TGCAGTGCACCCCGAGGGAGGATGACCTACAATGAGCAGTTCTTC	CSAPRGRMTYNEQFF
-	TRBV29-1	-	TRBJ2-5	TGCAGCGTGGGAAGGGGGTCCAGTAGAGAACAAGAGACCCAGTACTTC	CSVGRGSSREQETQYF
-	TRBV6-2/TRBV6-3	TRBD2	TRBJ2-1	TGTGCCAGCAGGAGACTAGCGGGGGGGGGTGAGCAGTTCTTC	CASRRLAGGGEQFF
once	TRBV5-4	-	TRBJ2-7	TGTGCCAGCAGCCGAGACACAGGGCCATACGAGCAGTACTTC	CASSRDTGPYEQYF
many	TRBV12-3/TRBV12-4	-	TRBJ1-5	TGTGCCAGCAGTTTTGCAACAGGCGAGGGTCAGCCCCAGCATTTT	CASSFATGEGQPQHF
-	TRBV11-2	-	TRBJ2-5	TGTGCCAGCAGTCCCGACTGGGAGACCCAGTACTTC	CASSPDWETQYF
-	TRBV5-1	TRBD1	TRBJ2-2	TGCGCCAGCAGCCCGAGGACAGGGGGTGCCGGGGAGCTGTTTTTT	CASSPRTGGAGELFF
many	TRBV7-2	TRBD2	TRBJ2-5	TGTGCCAGCAGCTTAACGCTAGCGGGGGGCCAAGAGACCCAGTACTTC	CASSLTLAGGQETQYF
few	TRBV7-2	TRBD2	TRBJ2-1	TGTGCCAGCAGCCCCAGGACTAGCGGGAGGGCTAATGAGCAGTTCTTC	CASSPRTSGRANEQFF
many	TRBV25-1	-	TRBJ2-1	TGTGCCAGCAGTGAAGCCCTCTCCTACAATGAGCAGTTCTTC	CASSEALSYNEQFF
-	TRBV7-2	-	TRBJ2-7	TGTGCCAGCAGCTTAGGGCTAGCCCACACCTACGAGCAGTACTTC	CASSLGLAHTYEQYF
-	TRBV7-8	TRBD2	TRBJ2-1	TGTGCCAGCAGCTTAGAGGGACTAGCGGGAGAGAATGAGCAGTTCTTC	CASSLEGLAGENEQFF
once	TRBV6-2/TRBV6-3	-	TRBJ2-3	TGTGCCAGCGGGCTGGCAGATACGCAGTATTTT	CASGLADTQYF
-	TRBV27	TRBD2	TRBJ2-5	TGTGCCAGCAGTTTAGGGACTAGCGGGAGTTCAGAGACCCAGTACTTC	CASSLGTSGSSETQYF
few	TRBV5-1	TRBD1	TRBJ2-3	TGCGCCAGCAGCCGGACAGGGCATGAAGGAGATACGCAGTATTTT	CASSRTGHEGDTQYF
-	TRBV5-5	TRBD1	TRBJ2-2	TGTGCCAGCAGCCCTCCGGGACAGGGGGTGTCCGGGGAGCTGTTTTTT	CASSPPGQGVSGELFF
-	TRBV29-1	-	TRBJ2-7	TGCAGCGTTGAAGATGTGGCCTCCCCGGTAAGCGAGCAGTACTTC	CSVEDVASPVSEQYF
-	TRBV12-3/TRBV12-4	-	TRBJ2-7	TGTGCCAGCAGCTTGTCCGGGACTGGCTACTACGAGCAGTACTTC	CASSLSGTGYYEQYF
few	TRBV4-1	TRBD1	TRBJ2-6	TGCGCCAGCAGCCAATGGGACAGGGGGTCAGGGGCCAACGTCCTGACTTTC	CASSQWDRGSGANVLTF
-	TRBV12-3/TRBV12-4	TRBD2	TRBJ2-5	TGTGCCAGCCGAACTAGCGGGGGGGCTGAGACCCAGTACTTC	CASRTSGGAETQYF
many	TRBV12-3/TRBV12-4	TRBD1	TRBJ1-6	TGTGCCAGCAGCAAGACAGGGAACTCACCCCTCCACTTT	CASSKTGNSPLHF